The clone carrying this T cell receptor (beta chain) was seen at least ten times. The CDR3 contains 17 residues. The V and J ends lost 5 bases and 5 bases, in that order; junction bases with no gene match: 13. The V gene's germline CDR1 is DFQATT and CDR2 SNEGSKA (reference sequence). The data were taken from a study of Graves' ophthalmopathy and Graves' hyperthyroidism. Amplification targeted the TCR beta CDR3 regions, with RNA transcripts as the source material. After a first-round RT-PCR with HTBI primers, a second-round multiplex PCR was run. In TCRdb, the multiplex PCR reads were re-called with MiXCR into one record per CDR3 protein. The table shows about 390,000 distinct CDR3 sequences, with 15% occurring only once.

The sequencing input was peripheral blood. The origin of this receptor is a woman aged 18 to 35 with stable Graves' hyperthyroidism. The J gene is TRBJ2-5, the V gene TRBV20-1; 14 bases match TRBD2. CDR3: CSAPRAGLAGGRETQYF. The DNA of the CDR3 is TGCAGTGCTCCCCGGGCTGGACTAGCGGGAGGACGTGAGACCCAGTACTTC.